The 17 T cell receptor beta chains listed next were all sequenced from one sample in a study of T cells in tumors after PD-1 blockade. Repertoires were generated with immunoSEQ multiplex PCR, while TCRdb's copy carries only in-frame clones and drops some. The table includes 15,000 or so clones, approximately 80% detected once. Sample: PBMCs, taken after anti-PD-1 treatment. These receptors all come from a human donor with basal cell carcinoma.

The chain links TRBV18 to TRBJ2-2, with D perhaps being TRBD1 or TRBD2 (5 bases each). Germline lookup yields CDR1 KGHSH and CDR2 LQKENI. This CDR3 is built from 18 residues. V lost 5 bases, J lost 0 bases, and 19 bases lay in between. The CDR3 nucleotides read TGTGCCAGCTCATCTACAATACCGGGGACCGCGAACACCGGGGAGCTGTTTTTT. Translating it yields CASSSTIPGTANTGELFF.

V is TRBV11-3 and J is TRBJ2-7; no firm D call. Trimming took off 4 bases at V and 7 bases at J, with 11 bases between the two ends. The CDR3 length is 12 residues. Germline CDR1 reads SGHNT; CDR2 reads YENEEA. Here the CDR3 reads CASSWAFGEQYF. The CDR3 nucleotides are TGTGCCAGCAGCTGGGCTTTTGGGGAGCAGTACTTC.

The J gene is TRBJ2-3, the V gene TRBV5-6; D is possibly TRBD1 (6 bases). V was clipped by 0 bases and J by 2 bases, with 7 bases between them. This CDR3 has 14 residues. Germline V CDR1 and CDR2: SGHDT, YYEEEE. The CDR3, as DNA: TGTGCCAGCAGCTTGGGGGGGCACACAGATACGCAGTATTTT. As protein: CASSLGGHTDTQYF.

This clone was seen once. CDR3 residues: CASSYVRRNLNEKLFF. CDR3 DNA sequence: TGTGCCAGCAGTTACGTCAGGCGAAACCTTAATGAAAAACTGTTTTTT. This rearrangement joins TRBV6-6 to TRBJ1-4; unclear D gene. CDR1 and CDR2 (germline): MNHNY, SVGAGI (reference sequence). Trimming removed 2 bases from V and 4 bases from J, with 14 bases in between. The CDR3 consists of 16 residues.

This chain connects TRBV5-1 to TRBJ2-2; D unresolved. CDR3 length equals 14 residues. Germline V gives CDR1 SGHRS, CDR2 YFSETQ. Trimming stripped 0 bases from V and 1 base from J, with 4 bases between. The DNA of the CDR3 is TGCGCCAGCAGCTTGGCAGGGAACACCGGGGAGCTGTTTTTT. Translation gives CASSLAGNTGELFF.

V usage is TRBV28 and J usage is TRBJ2-7, with TRBD1 matching over 7 bases. V trimming: 8 bases; J trimming: 0 bases; junction bases outside the gene matches: 4. CDR3 length equals 13 residues. Germline CDR1 is MDHEN and CDR2 is SYDVKM. This CDR3 reads CASQTGSSYEQYF. The CDR3 nucleotides are TGTGCCAGCCAGACAGGGAGCTCCTACGAGCAGTACTTC.

This chain joins TRBV4-3 and TRBJ2-7; 12 bases fit TRBD2. Losses at the gene ends were 0 bases for V and 1 base for J; bases not matched to a gene: 7. Germline V gene data show CDR1 as LGHNA and CDR2 as YSLEER. This CDR3 region has 18 residues. The CDR3 loop reads CASSQDSPSGGDSYEQYF. The CDR3 DNA sequence: TGCGCCAGCAGCCAAGATTCCCCTAGCGGGGGGGATTCCTACGAGCAGTACTTC.

The chain employs TRBV5-1 and TRBJ1-1; a weak D match, TRBD1 (5 bases). Trimming stripped 0 bases from V and 11 bases from J, with 8 bases between. CDR1 SGHRS and CDR2 YFSETQ come from the germline V gene. The CDR3 is 11 residues long. CDR3 loop: CASSLEGLAFF. The CDR3 DNA follows: TGCGCCAGCAGCTTGGAGGGGCTTGCTTTCTTT.

The genes are TRBV6-1 and TRBJ2-7, with D perhaps matching TRBD2 (5 bases). With 3 bases removed from V and 7 bases from J, the gap between germline ends came to 7 bases. The CDR3 is 11 residues long. Germline V gene lookup returns CDR1 MNHNS and CDR2 SASEGT. This CDR3 is CASSESGEQYF. In nucleotides, the CDR3 is TGTGCCAGCAGTGAGTCGGGAGAGCAGTACTTC.

The rearrangement joins TRBV28 to TRBJ2-1, with TRBD1 identical over 7 bases. The CDR3 consists of 17 residues. The junction had 15 bases not matched to a gene; V was cut back by 5 bases and J by 5 bases. Germline lookup yields CDR1 MDHEN and CDR2 SYDVKM. In nucleotides, the CDR3 is TGTGCCAGCAGTCCCCCCCCGGGACAGCAATTAAACAATGAGCAGTTCTTC. Translated, it gives CASSPPPGQQLNNEQFF.

J is TRBJ2-6 and V is TRBV4-1; 9 nucleotides line up with TRBD1. J gave up 2 bases and V 4 bases, and 3 bases lay outside the gene matches. This CDR3 region has 16 residues. Per the germline V gene, CDR1 is MGHRA and CDR2 is YSYEKL. CDR3 residues: CASSRTGGAGANVLTF. The CDR3, as DNA: TGCGCCAGCAGCCGCACAGGGGGCGCTGGGGCCAACGTCCTGACTTTC.

This chain links TRBV23-1 with TRBJ2-3; D is uncertain. TRBV23-1 is assigned to the ORF class and has an uncertain function. Trimming removed 0 bases at V and 1 base at J, with 26 bases between. The CDR3 is 21 residues long. CDR3 residues: CASSQSPTSLTVVRCTDTQYF. The CDR3 DNA follows: TGCGCCAGCAGTCAATCGCCCACCTCCCTAACAGTAGTTAGGTGCACAGATACGCAGTATTTT.

The chain uses TRBV5-1 and TRBJ1-2; 9 nucleotides line up with TRBD1. The CDR3 has 16 amino acids. The trim removed 4 bases at V and 2 bases at J, leaving 9 bases unmatched. The germline CDR1 and CDR2 sequences are SGHRS and YFSETQ. This CDR3 is CASSPGTGRLNYGYTF. CDR3 bases: TGCGCCAGCAGCCCCGGGACAGGGAGGTTGAACTATGGCTACACCTTC.

The rearrangement joins TRBV7-2 to TRBJ2-3; TRBD2 matches 7 bases. The CDR3 consists of 14 residues. V lost 3 bases and J lost 2; bases outside the gene matches: 2. Germline V gene sequence: CDR1 SGHTA, CDR2 FQGNSA. The CDR3 DNA sequence: TGTGCCAGCAGCTTGGGACTATCCACAGATACGCAGTATTTT. As protein: CASSLGLSTDTQYF.

The chain carries TRBV5-4 and TRBJ2-1; 8 nucleotides agree with TRBD2. This CDR3 is built from 16 residues. Trimming cost V 1 base and J 2 bases; bases outside gene matches: 5. Looked up from germline, CDR1 is SGHNT and CDR2 is YYREEE (reference sequence). CDR3 sequence (DNA): TGTGCCAGCAGCTTGTCTCCGGGACTAGCCTACAATGAGCAGTTCTTC. Its protein product is CASSLSPGLAYNEQFF. The full variable domain, with the rest looked up from reference TRBV5-4 and TRBJ2-1, is ETGVTQSPTHLIKTRGQQVTLRCSSQSGHNTVSWYQQALGQGPQFIFQYYREEENGRGNFPPRFSGLQFPNYSSELNVNALELDDSALYLCASSLSPGLAYNEQFFGPGTRLTVL.

The chain is built from TRBV6-2 or TRBV6-3 and TRBJ2-3; 8 bases line up with TRBD1. Per germline, CDR1 MNHEY and CDR2 SVGEGT. Trimming took 2 bases from V and 2 from J; bases not matched to a gene: 6. The CDR3 consists of 16 residues. As DNA, the CDR3 is TGTGCCAGCAGTTACGACACAGGGGGGCTCACAGATACGCAGTATTTT. Amino acids: CASSYDTGGLTDTQYF.

This rearrangement joins TRBV6-6 to TRBJ1-4; TRBD1 matches at 7 bases. The CDR3 runs 15 residues. V shed 8 bases and J 4 bases; nucleotides not matched to a gene: 10. Germline loops: CDR1 MNHNY, CDR2 SVGAGI (reference sequence). CDR3 loop: CASGPPGQSNEKLFF. In DNA, the CDR3 is TGTGCCAGCGGCCCTCCGGGACAGAGTAATGAAAAACTGTTTTTT.